The sequence of this TCR beta chain was determined in a study of blood T cell repertoires in COVID-19 (dated by TCRdb to 2019 to 2021). For context, the study as a whole: Collaborator samples came from the United States, Italy and Spain and covered acute and convalescent phases of COVID-19. The prospective study material was composed of cDNA or gDNA derived from T cells, B-cell-depleted T cells, or PBMCs. Subjects who had been exposed to COVID-19, were actively infected with it, or had recovered from it provided the deeply sampled blood TCRbeta repertoires that made up the dataset. The repertoires were made available in a free public database intended to serve as a resource for research on the immune response to SARS-CoV-2. Samples were obtained from the ongoing ImmuneRACE study (first 160 participants) and from over a thousand subjects provided by 6 global collaborators. Nearly every sample came with metadata listing a de-identified subject ID, COVID-19 status, age in years and sex. HLA class I and class II types, where available, came from metadata supplied by the sample provider rather than from assay-based typing. The paper as a whole reports these results and caveats: The quantity of clinical and demographic metadata differed by source and by participant and was supplied without curation.

Each collaborating institution followed its own protocols to collect whole blood in K2EDTA tubes. For TCRbeta analysis, collaborators shipped samples in one of three forms: frozen whole blood, isolated PBMCs, or DNA extracted from either of those sample types. About this clone: This clone's antigen is unknown. Nothing much larger sits one base from this clone, and base qualities are not available.

The CDR3 covers 16 residues, taking in both the cysteine and the phenylalanine. Only the CDR3 DNA is retained, 48 bases long and in frame from the first base. The germline ends are 21 bases apart after V is trimmed by 7 bases and J by 5 bases. The germline V gene (reference sequence) specifies LNHDA as CDR1 and SQIVND as CDR2. The immunoSEQ Assay, a bias-controlled multiplex PCR, was used to amplify TCRbeta CDR3 regions from genomic DNA. Turning to the authors' computational methods: Within the assay, amplification of reference gene primers was used to estimate how many nucleated cells each sample contained. Sequence reads were collapsed and filtered to measure the absolute abundance of every unique TCRbeta CDR3 rearrangement. Productive Simpson clonality was computed per sample as the square root of Simpson's diversity index over productive rearrangements. TCRdb limited this immuneACCESS table to in-frame rearrangements with V and J called. A share of clones is missing; checked studies link under half to unresolved V genes, and the rest is unexplained. The D gene and trimming were derived from the DNA, and the V and J assignments and clone size from that table. The sample table records 410,000 or so clones; more than 80% of these occur just once. The top ten constitute 1.4% of the sample.

Here the chain combines TRBV19 and TRBJ2-1; TRBD2 could be the D gene, as 7 bases match. Sample: peripheral blood. This receptor was identified in a woman under 40 with active or convalescent COVID-19. Read as DNA, the sequence is TGTGCCAGTACAGTGGGGCGGGGGCTAAAGGACAATGAGCAGTTCTTC. This translates into CASTVGRGLKDNEQFF.